The 16 T cell receptor beta chains below come from one sample, sequenced in a study of T cells in Graves' hyperthyroidism and ophthalmopathy. RNA transcripts yielded amplified TCR beta CDR3 regions. The HTBI primer set served for first-round RT-PCR of the TCR CDR3. TCRdb reprocessed the multiplex PCR reads with MiXCR, giving one entry per CDR3 protein. The sample includes around 600,000 distinct CDR3 sequences, 14% of them seen just once. The specimen was blood. The origin of the receptors is a woman between 18 and 30 years old with Graves' ophthalmopathy.

This clonotype was counted a few times. The chain uses TRBV6-1 and TRBJ2-7; 10 nucleotides align to TRBD2. Trimming removed 3 bases from V and 1 base from J; junction bases left unmatched: 6. The CDR3 is 16 residues long. Germline CDR1 MNHNS, CDR2 SASEGT. The CDR3 loop is CASSDQLAGESYEQYF. CDR3 coding DNA: TGTGCCAGCAGTGATCAGCTAGCGGGAGAATCCTACGAGCAGTACTTC.

The chain carries TRBV9 and TRBJ1-5; no clear D. The germline V and J ends were trimmed by 9 bases and 2 bases, with 18 bases remaining between them. This CDR3 spans 15 amino acids. Germline CDR1 reads SGDLS; CDR2 reads YYNGEE. The CDR3 DNA reads as TGTGCCATCAAAGATGTTGGATATCGCAATCAGCCCCAGCATTTT. Its protein is CAIKDVGYRNQPQHF.

The genes are TRBV30 and TRBJ1-1, with D possibly being TRBD1 (5 bases). Trimming removed 3 bases from V and 0 bases from J, with 14 bases in between. The CDR3 spans 15 residues. The germline V gene encodes CDR1 GTSNPN and CDR2 SVGIG (reference sequence). The CDR3 protein is CAWRRWAGVNTEAFF. CDR3 nucleotide sequence: TGTGCCTGGAGAAGGTGGGCGGGGGTGAACACTGAAGCTTTCTTT. Looking up the rest from reference TRBV30 and TRBJ1-1 gives the full variable domain: SQTIHQWPATLVQPVGSPLSLECTVEGTSNPNLYWYRQAAGRGLQLLFYSVGIGQISSEVPQNLSASRPQDRQFILSSKKLLLSDSGFYLCAWRRWAGVNTEAFFGQGTRLTVV.

In DNA form, the CDR3 reads TGTGCCAGCAGCCAAGATCCTTGGGGATATAGCACAGATACGCAGTATTTT. This translates into CASSQDPWGYSTDTQYF. V gene TRBV3-1 combines with J gene TRBJ2-3; no clear D. V gave up 0 bases and J gave up 0 bases, with 13 bases separating them. Germline lookup yields CDR1 LGHDT and CDR2 YNNKEL (reference sequence). The CDR3 consists of 17 residues.

The V and J genes are TRBV10-2 and TRBJ1-5, with TRBD1 matching over 10 bases. CDR1 and CDR2 (germline): WSHSY, SAAADI. There are 15 residues in the CDR3. J gave up 2 bases and V 6 bases, and 4 bases lay outside the gene matches. CDR3: CASRTGGPGNQPQHF. The CDR3 nucleotides are TGCGCCAGCAGGACAGGGGGCCCCGGCAATCAGCCCCAGCATTTT.

This clonotype came up a few times. The chain recombines TRBV7-8 with TRBJ2-1; 16 positions match TRBD2. This CDR3 contains 17 residues. Germline V gene sequence: CDR1 SGHVS, CDR2 FQNEAQ. V shed 6 bases, J shed 8 bases, and the junction held 10 bases outside the gene matches. The CDR3 DNA is TGTGCCAGCAGTCCGGGACTAGCGGGAGGGTGGGTGGATGAGCAGTTCTTC. Encoded protein: CASSPGLAGGWVDEQFF. Together with reference TRBV7-8 and TRBJ2-1, the CDR3 gives the full variable domain: GAGVSQSPRYKVAKRGQDVALRCDPISGHVSLFWYQQALGQGPEFLTYFQNEAQLDKSGLPSDRFFAERPEGSVSTLKIQRTQQEDSAVYLCASSPGLAGGWVDEQFFGPGTRLTVL.

In its sample, this clonotype was seen a few times. The CDR3 loop is CASSPAGTGARVYF. DNA for the CDR3: TGTGCCAGCAGCCCAGCCGGGACAGGGGCTAGGGTTTACTTC. The chain joins TRBV5-5 to TRBJ2-5; 10 bases line up with TRBD1. Trimming removed 4 bases from V and 14 bases from J; junction bases left unmatched: 14. The germline CDR1 and CDR2 sequences are SGHKS and YYEKEE (reference sequence). The CDR3 runs 14 residues.

This clonotype was seen repeatedly, ten times or more. The chain couples TRBV5-1 to TRBJ1-1; the D gene is possibly TRBD1 (6 bases). The CDR3 loop spans 16 amino acids. CDR1 is SGHRS and CDR2 is YFSETQ in the germline V gene. V dropped 2 bases and J dropped 3 bases, with 17 bases sitting between them. The CDR3 region is CASSFRPGGADTEAFF. CDR3 in DNA: TGCGCCAGCAGCTTCCGACCGGGGGGGGCGGACACTGAAGCTTTCTTT.

This clonotype was seen at least ten times. The chain employs TRBV27 and TRBJ1-2; TRBD1 aligns across 7 bases. V lost 7 bases, J lost 8 bases, and 13 bases stayed unmatched. The CDR3 length is 14 residues. Germline CDR1 reads MNHEY; CDR2 reads SMNVEV (reference sequence). The CDR3 here is CASTPLDRSKGYTF. CDR3 nucleotides: TGTGCCAGCACTCCTCTGGACAGGAGTAAGGGCTACACCTTC.

This clonotype has at least ten counts. The V and J genes are TRBV15 and TRBJ1-1; no clear D. Germline V gene sequence: CDR1 LNHNV, CDR2 YYDKDF (reference sequence). The V end lost 0 bases, the J end lost 1 base, and 6 bases lay between the germline ends. CDR3 length: 14 residues. CDR3 in DNA: TGTGCCACCAGCAGAGAAGCAACGAACACTGAAGCTTTCTTT. Translating gives CATSREATNTEAFF. The full variable domain, in which reference TRBV15 and TRBJ1-1 provide the parts outside the CDR3, is DAMVIQNPRYQVTQFGKPVTLSCSQTLNHNVMYWYQQKSSQAPKLLFHYYDKDFNNEADTPDNFQSRRPNTSFCFLDIRSPGLGDTAMYLCATSREATNTEAFFGQGTRLTVV.

V usage is TRBV6-2 or TRBV6-3 and J usage is TRBJ2-7; TRBD1 matches at 8 bases. The CDR3 length is 16 residues. Germline-derived CDR1 and CDR2 are MNHEY and SVGEGT. With 6 bases clipped from V and 0 bases from J, the junction kept 10 bases outside the gene matches. The CDR3 protein is CASSLPDRADSYEQYF. CDR3 nucleotides: TGTGCCAGCAGCCTACCGGACAGGGCGGACTCCTACGAGCAGTACTTC.

The chain is built from TRBV7-2 and TRBJ1-6; 9 bases line up with TRBD1. V lost 5 bases to trimming and J lost 9 bases; unmatched junction nucleotides: 11. Germline loops: CDR1 SGHTA, CDR2 FQGNSA. CDR3 length: 16 amino acids. The CDR3 sequence is CASSETNRGLFSPLHF. CDR3 in DNA: TGTGCCAGCAGCGAGACGAACAGGGGGCTCTTTTCACCCCTCCACTTT.

This clonotype was counted many times. The gene calls are TRBV20-1 and TRBJ1-1, with D unclear. The CDR3 is 14 residues long. Germline V CDR1 and CDR2: DFQATT, SNEGSKA (reference sequence). V dropped 6 bases and J dropped 1 base, with 15 bases sitting between them. CDR3 nucleotide sequence: TGCAGTGCCCGTCCGGCTATTGGGAACACTGAAGCTTTCTTT. It codes for CSARPAIGNTEAFF.

This clonotype was recorded at least ten times. The CDR3 sequence is CASSLSPTNTGELFF. The CDR3 nucleotides read TGTGCCAGCAGCTTAAGTCCTACGAACACCGGGGAGCTGTTTTTT. The chain joins TRBV7-9 to TRBJ2-2; D is uncertain. CDR3 length: 15 amino acids. Germline V gene sequence: CDR1 SEHNR, CDR2 FQNEAQ (reference sequence). Trimming took 2 bases from V and 0 from J, leaving 7 bases between them. Variable domain in full (rest from reference TRBV7-9 and TRBJ2-2): DTGVSQNPRHKITKRGQNVTFRCDPISEHNRLYWYRQTLGQGPEFLTYFQNEAQLEKSRLLSDRFSAERPKGSFSTLEIQRTEQGDSAMYLCASSLSPTNTGELFFGEGSRLTVL.

This clonotype was seen more than once but under ten times. The chain recombines TRBV19 with TRBJ2-6; D not certain. V was clipped by 1 base and J by 0 bases, with 4 bases between them. This CDR3 has 15 residues. Looked up from germline, CDR1 is LNHDA and CDR2 is SQIVND (reference sequence). The CDR3 DNA follows: TGTGCCAGTAGTATAGGGCCCTCTGGGGCCAACGTCCTGACTTTC. This gives the protein CASSIGPSGANVLTF.

This clonotype came up a few times. V gene TRBV29-1 combines with J gene TRBJ1-2, with TRBD1 matching 8 bases. The J segment lost 5 bases and the V segment lost 7 bases, leaving 9 bases of the junction unmatched. This CDR3 region has 13 residues. The germline gives CDR1 SQVTM, CDR2 ANQGSEA. The CDR3 sequence is CSARTGLKYGYTF. The CDR3 DNA sequence: TGCAGCGCCCGGACAGGGTTGAAGTATGGCTACACCTTC.